The 32 T cell receptor beta chains below come from one sample, sequenced in a study of cytomegalovirus exposure and HLA in healthy donors. With 60 Vbeta and 13 Jbeta primers, the PCR was carried out. Libraries were prepared by immunoSEQ multiplex PCR; TCRdb keeps only in-frame clonotypes and omits some of them. The profile covers about 61,000 clones, with 89% appearing a single time and about 1.6% taken by the ten largest. Sequencing input: PBMCs. Receptor source: a man younger than 40 in good health and CMV-seropositive.

The chain combines TRBV5-4 with TRBJ2-1; D possibly corresponds to TRBD2 (6 bases). CDR1 SGHNT and CDR2 YYREEE come from the germline V gene (reference sequence). V lost 4 bases and J lost 0, with 11 bases in between. The CDR3 extends over 15 amino acids. CDR3 DNA sequence: TGTGCCAGCAGCACTAGCTTGAGCTCCTACAATGAGCAGTTCTTC. Translating it yields CASSTSLSSYNEQFF.

This clone showed up just once. The chain recombines TRBV7-2 with TRBJ2-7; a weak D match, TRBD2 (6 bases). There are 13 residues in the CDR3. CDR1 and CDR2 (germline): SGHTA, FQGNSA. V was trimmed by 5 bases and J by 3 bases, leaving 11 bases between them. The CDR3 reads CASSPGGSYEQYF. DNA of the CDR3: TGTGCCAGCAGCCCCGGGGGAAGCTACGAGCAGTACTTC.

The table lists this clone with a count of one. This chain connects TRBV15 to TRBJ1-2; weak D call: TRBD1 (6 bases). Germline-derived CDR1 and CDR2 are LNHNV and YYDKDF (reference sequence). Trimming shortened V by 0 bases and J by 8 bases, and 13 bases separated the two germline ends. The CDR3 is 14 residues long. The CDR3 is CATSRDGARGGYTF. In DNA form, the CDR3 reads TGTGCCACCAGCAGAGATGGCGCCAGGGGCGGCTACACCTTC. Full variable domain (remainder filled in from reference TRBV15 and TRBJ1-2): DAMVIQNPRYQVTQFGKPVTLSCSQTLNHNVMYWYQQKSSQAPKLLFHYYDKDFNNEADTPDNFQSRRPNTSFCFLDIRSPGLGDTAMYLCATSRDGARGGYTFGSGTRLTVV.

The V call is TRBV5-1, the J call TRBJ1-1; TRBD1 aligns across 8 bases. Germline CDR1 is SGHRS and CDR2 is YFSETQ. This CDR3 has 14 residues. V dropped 4 bases and J dropped 4; count of bases not matched to a gene: 6. CDR3 sequence reads: CASSDRGGGTEAFF. The CDR3 DNA is TGCGCCAGCAGCGACAGGGGAGGAGGCACTGAAGCTTTCTTT.

This rearrangement joins TRBV28 to TRBJ2-1, with 7 bases fitting TRBD1. The V gene's germline CDR1 is MDHEN and CDR2 SYDVKM. CDR3 length equals 16 residues. V was clipped by 2 bases and J by 3 bases; unmatched bases: 7. The CDR3 DNA follows: TGTGCCAGCAGTTTAGCCGGGACAGAGTACTACAATGAGCAGTTCTTC. Protein: CASSLAGTEYYNEQFF.

V is TRBV6-1 and J is TRBJ1-2; D ambiguous. Trimming shortened V by 6 bases and J by 6 bases, and 17 bases separated the two germline ends. CDR1 MNHNS and CDR2 SASEGT come from the germline V gene. The CDR3 contains 14 residues. The CDR3 DNA follows: TGTGCCAGCAGATCCGGAGGAGGGTGGAATGGCTACACCTTC. This translates into CASRSGGGWNGYTF.

The chain recombines TRBV11-2 with TRBJ2-1; the match to TRBD1 covers 7 bases. Unmatched junction bases numbered 6, after V lost 3 bases and J lost 7 bases. The CDR3 contains 14 residues. CDR1 and CDR2 from the germline V gene are SGHAT and FQNNGV. The CDR3 nucleotides read TGTGCCAGCAGCTTCCAGGGGGTGGGTAATGAGCAGTTCTTC. Its translation is CASSFQGVGNEQFF.

This rearrangement joins TRBV7-8 to TRBJ2-7; TRBD2 aligns across 7 bases. V trimming: 6 bases; J trimming: 4 bases; junction bases outside the gene matches: 6. The germline V gene encodes CDR1 SGHVS and CDR2 FQNEAQ. The CDR3 runs 13 residues. The CDR3 sequence: CASSSLAVYEQYF. Here the CDR3 DNA reads TGTGCCAGCAGTTCTCTAGCGGTGTACGAGCAGTACTTC.

CDR3 in amino acids: CSVGGRGSGKLFF. CDR3 bases: TGCAGCGTTGGTGGGAGGGGGAGCGGAAAACTGTTTTTT. This rearrangement joins TRBV29-1 to TRBJ1-4, with D possibly TRBD1 on 6 matching bases. CDR3 length: 13 residues. Trimming removed 4 bases at V and 10 bases at J, with 16 bases between. Germline CDR1 reads SQVTM; CDR2 reads ANQGSEA.

This CDR3 reads CASSPRDLNNEQFF. The CDR3 DNA reads TGTGCCAGCAGCCCTCGGGACTTAAACAATGAGCAGTTCTTC. The chain carries TRBV7-3 and TRBJ2-1; TRBD2 might be the D (6 bases). The V gene's germline CDR1 is SGHTA and CDR2 FQGTGA. This CDR3 is built from 14 residues. The V and J ends lost 5 bases and 5 bases respectively, with 13 bases between them.

The gene calls are TRBV29-1 and TRBJ2-3; TRBD1 matches at 7 bases. Germline CDR1 SQVTM, CDR2 ANQGSEA. With V trimmed by 4 bases and J by 3 bases, 7 bases remained unmatched. This CDR3 has 14 residues. The CDR3 sequence is CSVALRGPTDTQYF. The CDR3 DNA reads as TGCAGCGTTGCGCTTAGGGGGCCGACAGATACGCAGTATTTT.

This clone was seen only once. The chain uses TRBV14 and TRBJ2-7; 11 nucleotides match TRBD2. The CDR3 spans 17 residues. With 0 bases clipped from V and 6 bases from J, the junction kept 10 bases outside the gene matches. The germline CDR1 and CDR2 sequences are SGHDN and FVKESK. DNA of the CDR3: TGTGCCAGCAGCCAAGAGTCGAGACTAGCGGGACGGTGCGAGCAGTACTTC. This translates into CASSQESRLAGRCEQYF.

V and J are TRBV5-1 and TRBJ2-7, with 9 nucleotides matching TRBD1. Germline V lookup: CDR1 SGHRS, CDR2 YFSETQ. The CDR3 sequence is 14 residues long. Trimming at V came to 2 bases and at J to 5 bases, leaving 5 bases not matched to a gene. CDR3 coding DNA: TGCGCCAGCAGCTTAGGACAGGGGACGGACGAGCAGTACTTC. This codes for CASSLGQGTDEQYF.

V and J are TRBV6-1 and TRBJ2-1; TRBD2 aligns across 13 bases. Germline trimming cut 9 bases from V and 5 bases from J; bases unmatched to any gene: 1. The CDR3 has 13 amino acids. Germline V gene data show CDR1 as MNHNS and CDR2 as SASEGT. The CDR3 bases are TGTGCCAGAGGGACTAGCGGGAACAATGAGCAGTTCTTC. Amino acids: CARGTSGNNEQFF.

The chain recombines TRBV28 with TRBJ1-1; tentative D call: TRBD1 (5 bases). Germline V gene lookup returns CDR1 MDHEN and CDR2 SYDVKM. The CDR3 is 13 residues long. V lost 7 bases, J lost 11 bases, and 20 bases lay in between. The CDR3 bases are TGTGCCAGCATTCGCCTCCAGGGCGTAAAGGCTTTCTTT. Amino acids: CASIRLQGVKAFF.

The gene calls are TRBV28 and TRBJ2-7, with a weak D call TRBD2 (7 bases). CDR3 length: 16 residues. CDR1 and CDR2 (germline): MDHEN, SYDVKM. V lost 1 base to trimming and J lost 6 bases, with 19 bases between them. The CDR3 coding sequence is TGTGCCAGCAGTTTATCATTGGGGGGGCCTCCTGGCGAGCAGTACTTC. Encoded protein: CASSLSLGGPPGEQYF.

The CDR3 loop is CASRRIQGDGEQYF. The CDR3 coding sequence is TGCGCCAGCAGACGCATACAGGGCGACGGGGAGCAGTACTTC. V gene TRBV5-1 combines with J gene TRBJ2-7; D is perhaps TRBD1 (6 bases). Deletions cut 5 bases from V and 7 bases from J, with 19 bases between. The CDR3 runs to 14 residues. Germline CDR1 and CDR2: SGHRS and YFSETQ.

This clone was counted a single time. This chain's CDR3 is CASSLAAGGATYNEQFF. The CDR3 region has the DNA TGCGCCAGCAGCTTGGCTGCAGGGGGCGCAACCTACAATGAGCAGTTCTTC. This chain joins TRBV5-1 and TRBJ2-1, with 8 bases aligning to TRBD1. V shed 0 bases and J 2 bases; nucleotides not matched to a gene: 7. The germline CDR1 and CDR2 sequences are SGHRS and YFSETQ. This CDR3 contains 17 residues.

This chain connects TRBV5-4 to TRBJ1-5; the match to TRBD1 covers 12 bases. CDR1 SGHNT and CDR2 YYREEE come from the germline V gene (reference sequence). V was pared by 5 bases and J by 1 base, with 10 bases of the junction left unmatched. The CDR3 extends over 18 amino acids. CDR3 DNA sequence: TGTGCCAGCAGTTCAACTGGGACAGGGGGCTTGAGCAATCAGCCCCAGCATTTT. This translates into CASSSTGTGGLSNQPQHF.

This clone turned up a few times. The chain employs TRBV7-3 and TRBJ2-1; possible D gene TRBD2, 6 bases. Trimming pared 0 bases from V and 10 bases from J, leaving 7 bases between. The CDR3 has 12 amino acids. Germline CDR1 SGHTA, CDR2 FQGTGA. CDR3 residues: CASSLTGREQFF. CDR3 DNA sequence: TGTGCCAGCAGCTTAACGGGGAGGGAGCAGTTCTTC.

This chain links TRBV29-1 with TRBJ2-7; 11 positions agree with TRBD1. Germline lookup yields CDR1 SQVTM and CDR2 ANQGSEA. The CDR3 sequence is 15 residues long. V trimming: 0 bases; J trimming: 3 bases; junction bases outside the gene matches: 4. The DNA for the CDR3 is TGCAGCGTTGAAGATTCCGGGACAGGGGGCTACGAGCAGTACTTC. Its translation: CSVEDSGTGGYEQYF.

This clone was picked up one time. J is TRBJ2-1 and V is TRBV2; the D gene is possibly TRBD1 (5 bases). Germline CDR1 and CDR2: SNHLY and FYNNEI. The CDR3 totals 15 residues. Trimming took 8 bases from V and 7 from J, leaving 21 bases between them. The CDR3 spells CASVRIGASLNEQFF. In nucleotides, the CDR3 is TGTGCCAGCGTGAGGATAGGGGCCTCGCTGAATGAGCAGTTCTTC. Filled out from reference TRBV2 and TRBJ2-1, the complete variable domain reads EPEVTQTPSHQVTQMGQEVILRCVPISNHLYFYWYRQILGQKVEFLVSFYNNEISEKSEIFDDQFSVERPDGSNFTLKIRSTKLEDSAMYFCASVRIGASLNEQFFGPGTRLTVL.

The chain carries TRBV10-2 and TRBJ2-1; 8 bases match TRBD2. The V and J ends lost 4 bases and 0 bases, in that order; junction bases with no gene match: 5. In germline, CDR1 is WSHSY, CDR2 SAAADI. The CDR3 is 16 residues long. CDR3 protein: CASSGTGTSSYNEQFF. CDR3 nucleotides: TGCGCCAGCAGTGGAACCGGGACTAGCTCCTACAATGAGCAGTTCTTC.

The chain has TRBV15 and TRBJ1-5; tentative D call: TRBD1 (6 bases). Germline values: CDR1 LNHNV, CDR2 YYDKDF (reference sequence). CDR3 size: 15 residues. V lost 0 bases and J 3 bases, leaving 9 bases between the germline ends. CDR3 bases: TGTGCCACCAGCAGAGATCGGGGGGCCAATCAGCCCCAGCATTTT. Translating gives CATSRDRGANQPQHF.

The chain couples TRBV11-2 to TRBJ2-1; D is possibly TRBD1 (5 bases). The V gene's germline CDR1 is SGHAT and CDR2 FQNNGV. There are 14 residues in the CDR3. The ends were cut back, 2 bases at V and 10 bases at J, with 15 bases in the middle. The CDR3 sequence: CASSLQQTGWEQFF. The CDR3 nucleotides read TGTGCCAGCAGCTTACAGCAAACAGGTTGGGAGCAGTTCTTC.

The chain uses TRBV18 and TRBJ1-1; TRBD1 matches at 7 bases. The CDR3 consists of 15 residues. The germline CDR1 and CDR2 sequences are KGHSH and LQKENI. Trimming took 4 bases from V and 5 from J; bases not matched to a gene: 10. The CDR3 DNA reads TGTGCCAGCTCACTACAGACAGGGCACGAGACTGAAGCTTTCTTT. Amino acids: CASSLQTGHETEAFF.

This sequence joins TRBV6-6 and TRBJ2-1, with 10 bases lining up with TRBD1. This CDR3 comprises 15 residues. J gave up 8 bases and V 0 bases, and 4 bases lay outside the gene matches. Germline-derived CDR1 and CDR2 are MNHNY and SVGAGI (reference sequence). The CDR3 is CASSYSGQGRDEQFF. CDR3 DNA: TGTGCCAGCAGTTACTCGGGACAGGGGAGGGATGAGCAGTTCTTC.

This clone is a singleton in its sample. This chain links TRBV19 with TRBJ2-7; 7 bases match TRBD2. Trimming at V came to 1 base and at J to 7 bases, leaving 4 bases not matched to a gene. Germline values: CDR1 LNHDA, CDR2 SQIVND (reference sequence). The CDR3 is 13 residues long. The CDR3 DNA follows: TGTGCCAGTAGTATAGGTGGAGCGGGAGAGCAGTACTTC. This gives the protein CASSIGGAGEQYF.

CDR3 bases: TGTGCCAGCAGTCCTGCGACAGGGGACGGGGAAAAACTGTTTTTT. It yields the protein CASSPATGDGEKLFF. The genes are TRBV9 and TRBJ1-4; 8 bases align to TRBD1. Trimming took 5 bases from V and 8 from J; bases not matched to a gene: 11. CDR3 size: 15 residues. Germline-derived CDR1 and CDR2 are SGDLS and YYNGEE.

This sequence joins TRBV10-3 and TRBJ2-7, with 11 bases identical to TRBD2. V dropped 10 bases and J dropped 1; count of bases not matched to a gene: 9. The CDR3 runs 15 residues. The germline gives CDR1 ENHRY, CDR2 SYGVKD. CDR3 bases: TGTGCCAGCAGCTATATAGCGGGAGGGTCCTACGAGCAGTACTTC. Translating it yields CASSYIAGGSYEQYF.

The chain has TRBV4-1 and TRBJ2-7; D gene ambiguous. Trimming took 3 bases from V and 2 from J, leaving 14 bases between them. Germline V gene sequence: CDR1 MGHRA, CDR2 YSYEKL. The CDR3 is 15 residues long. For the CDR3, the DNA is TGCGCCAGCAGCCAGTCGTGGCCCTCCCCCTACGAGCAGTACTTC. Translating it yields CASSQSWPSPYEQYF.

This clone was seen a handful of times. The chain employs TRBV11-1 and TRBJ2-7; unclear D gene. V was shortened by 5 bases and J by 1 base, with 9 bases between the two germline ends. CDR1 and CDR2 from the germline V gene are SGHAT and FQDESV (reference sequence). CDR3 length: 13 residues. CDR3: CASSRHQSYEQYF. CDR3 DNA: TGTGCCAGCAGCAGACACCAATCCTACGAGCAGTACTTC.